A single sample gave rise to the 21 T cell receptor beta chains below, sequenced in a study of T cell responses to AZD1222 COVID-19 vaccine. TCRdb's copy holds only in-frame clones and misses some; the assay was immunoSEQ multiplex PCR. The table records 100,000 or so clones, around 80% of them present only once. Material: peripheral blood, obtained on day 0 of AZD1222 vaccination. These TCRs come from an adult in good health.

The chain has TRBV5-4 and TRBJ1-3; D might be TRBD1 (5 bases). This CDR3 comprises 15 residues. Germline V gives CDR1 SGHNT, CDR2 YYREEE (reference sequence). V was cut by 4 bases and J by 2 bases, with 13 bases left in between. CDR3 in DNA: TGTGCCAGCAGCCGGGACCAAGGCACTGGAAACACCATATATTTT. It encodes CASSRDQGTGNTIYF.

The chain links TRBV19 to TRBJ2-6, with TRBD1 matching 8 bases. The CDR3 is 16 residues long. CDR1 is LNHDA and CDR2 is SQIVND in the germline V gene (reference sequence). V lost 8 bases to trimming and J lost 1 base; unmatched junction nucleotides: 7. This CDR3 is CASQDRAGSGANVLTF. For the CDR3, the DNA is TGTGCCAGTCAGGACAGGGCGGGGTCTGGGGCCAACGTCCTGACTTTC.

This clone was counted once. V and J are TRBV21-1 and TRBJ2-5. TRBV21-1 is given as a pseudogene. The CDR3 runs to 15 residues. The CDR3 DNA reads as TGTGCCAGCAGCAATGGGGTTCCCGGTGGAGAGACCCAGTACTTC. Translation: CASSNGVPGGETQYF.

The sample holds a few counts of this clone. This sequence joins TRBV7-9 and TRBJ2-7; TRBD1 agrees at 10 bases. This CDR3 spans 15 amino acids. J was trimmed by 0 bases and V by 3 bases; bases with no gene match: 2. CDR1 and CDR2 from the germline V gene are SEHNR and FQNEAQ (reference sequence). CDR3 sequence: CASSLGQGNSYEQYF. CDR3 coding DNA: TGTGCCAGCAGCTTGGGACAGGGGAACTCCTACGAGCAGTACTTC.

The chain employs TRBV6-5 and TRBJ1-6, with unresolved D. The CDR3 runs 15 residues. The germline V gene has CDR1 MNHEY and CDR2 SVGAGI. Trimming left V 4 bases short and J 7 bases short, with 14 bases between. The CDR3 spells CASSFRSPRNSPLHF. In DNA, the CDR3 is TGTGCCAGCAGTTTCAGGTCGCCCAGAAATTCACCCCTCCACTTT.

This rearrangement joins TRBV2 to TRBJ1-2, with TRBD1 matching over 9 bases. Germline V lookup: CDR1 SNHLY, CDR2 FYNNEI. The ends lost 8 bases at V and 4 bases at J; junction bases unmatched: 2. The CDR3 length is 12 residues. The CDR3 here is CASGGQGYGYTF. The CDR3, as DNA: TGTGCCAGCGGGGGACAGGGCTATGGCTACACCTTC.

The CDR3 coding sequence is TGTGCCAGCAGCACAAGGGAGGGAAGGAAGGGAGGAGTGGACACTGAAGCTTTCTTT. As protein: CASSTREGRKGGVDTEAFF. J is TRBJ1-1 and V is TRBV11-2; no firm D call. V dropped 5 bases and J dropped 3 bases, with 28 bases sitting between them. Germline assignment: CDR1 SGHAT and CDR2 FQNNGV. This CDR3 has 19 residues. Filled out from reference TRBV11-2 and TRBJ1-1, the complete variable domain reads EAGVAQSPRYKIIEKRQSVAFWCNPISGHATLYWYQQILGQGPKLLIQFQNNGVVDDSQLPKDRFSAERLKGVDSTLKIQPAKLEDSAVYLCASSTREGRKGGVDTEAFFGQGTRLTVV.

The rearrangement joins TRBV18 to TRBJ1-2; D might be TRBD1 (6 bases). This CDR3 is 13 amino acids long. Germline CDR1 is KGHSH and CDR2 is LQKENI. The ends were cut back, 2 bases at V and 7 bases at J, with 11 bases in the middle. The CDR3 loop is CASSPSTGSGYTF. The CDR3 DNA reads TGTGCCAGCTCACCATCTACAGGGTCTGGCTACACCTTC.

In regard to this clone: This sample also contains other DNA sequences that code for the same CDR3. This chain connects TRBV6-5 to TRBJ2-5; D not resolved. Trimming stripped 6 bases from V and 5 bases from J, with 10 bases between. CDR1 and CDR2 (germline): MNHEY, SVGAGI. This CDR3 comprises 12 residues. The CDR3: CASRSSGETQYF. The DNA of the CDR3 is TGTGCCAGCAGGTCATCCGGGGAGACCCAGTACTTC.

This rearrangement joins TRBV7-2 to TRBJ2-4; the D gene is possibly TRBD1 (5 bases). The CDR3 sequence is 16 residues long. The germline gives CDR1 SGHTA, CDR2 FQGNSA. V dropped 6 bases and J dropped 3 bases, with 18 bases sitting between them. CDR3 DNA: TGTGCCAGCAGTGTTCCAAGGGGCCTGGGCAAAAACATTCAGTACTTC. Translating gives CASSVPRGLGKNIQYF.

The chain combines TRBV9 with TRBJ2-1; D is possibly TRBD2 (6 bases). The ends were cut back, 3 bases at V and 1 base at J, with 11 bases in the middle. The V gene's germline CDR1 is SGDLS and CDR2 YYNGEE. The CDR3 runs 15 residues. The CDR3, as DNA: TGTGCCAGCAGCGCTATGGGACTGTCCTACAATGAGCAGTTCTTC. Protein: CASSAMGLSYNEQFF. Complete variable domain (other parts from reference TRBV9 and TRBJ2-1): DSGVTQTPKHLITATGQRVTLRCSPRSGDLSVYWYQQSLDQGLQFLIQYYNGEERAKGNILERFSAQQFPDLHSELNLSSLELGDSALYFCASSAMGLSYNEQFFGPGTRLTVL.

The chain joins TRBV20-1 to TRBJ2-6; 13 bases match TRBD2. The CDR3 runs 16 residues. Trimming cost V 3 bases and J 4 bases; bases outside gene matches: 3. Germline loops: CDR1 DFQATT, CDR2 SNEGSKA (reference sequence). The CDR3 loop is CSASGTSGAGANVLTF. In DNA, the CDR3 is TGCAGTGCTAGTGGGACTAGCGGGGCCGGGGCCAACGTCCTGACTTTC.

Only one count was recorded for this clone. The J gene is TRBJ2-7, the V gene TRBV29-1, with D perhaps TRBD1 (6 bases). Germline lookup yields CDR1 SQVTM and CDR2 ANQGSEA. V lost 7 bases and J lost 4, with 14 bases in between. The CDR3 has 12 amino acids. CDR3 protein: CSAKQGPYEQYF. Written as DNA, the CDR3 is TGCAGCGCCAAACAGGGTCCGTACGAGCAGTACTTC.

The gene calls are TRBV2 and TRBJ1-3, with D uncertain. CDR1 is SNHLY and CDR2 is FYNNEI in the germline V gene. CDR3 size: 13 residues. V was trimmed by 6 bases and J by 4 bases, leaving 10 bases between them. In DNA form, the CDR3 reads TGTGCCAGCAGCGAAAGCAGGGGAAACACCATATATTTT. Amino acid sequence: CASSESRGNTIYF.

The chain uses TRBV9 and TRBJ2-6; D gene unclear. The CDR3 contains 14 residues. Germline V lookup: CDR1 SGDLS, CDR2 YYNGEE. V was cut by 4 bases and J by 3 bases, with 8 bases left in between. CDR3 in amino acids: CASSPPYGANVLTF. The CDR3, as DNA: TGTGCCAGCAGCCCCCCTTATGGGGCCAACGTCCTGACTTTC.

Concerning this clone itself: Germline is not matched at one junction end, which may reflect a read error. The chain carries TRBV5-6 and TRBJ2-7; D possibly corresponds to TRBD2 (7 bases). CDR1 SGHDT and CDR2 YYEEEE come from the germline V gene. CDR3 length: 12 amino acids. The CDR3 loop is CASNLGGREQYF. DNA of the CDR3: TGTGCCAGCAACTTGGGGGGGCGGGAGCAGTACTTC.

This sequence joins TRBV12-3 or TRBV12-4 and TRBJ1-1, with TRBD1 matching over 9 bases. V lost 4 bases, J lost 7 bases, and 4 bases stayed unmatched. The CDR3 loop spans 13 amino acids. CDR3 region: CASSYRGRVEAFF. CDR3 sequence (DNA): TGTGCCAGCAGTTACAGGGGGCGGGTTGAAGCTTTCTTT.

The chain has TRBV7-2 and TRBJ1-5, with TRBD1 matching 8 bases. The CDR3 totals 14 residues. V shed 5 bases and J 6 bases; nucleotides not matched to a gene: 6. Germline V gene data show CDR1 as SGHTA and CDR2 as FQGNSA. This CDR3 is CASSNRQGSQPQHF. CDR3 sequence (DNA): TGTGCCAGCAGCAACCGACAGGGGAGTCAGCCCCAGCATTTT.

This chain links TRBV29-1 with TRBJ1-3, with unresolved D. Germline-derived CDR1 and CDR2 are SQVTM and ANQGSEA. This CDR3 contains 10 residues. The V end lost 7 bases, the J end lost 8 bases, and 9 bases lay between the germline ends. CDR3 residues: CSALFDTIYF. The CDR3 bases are TGCAGCGCTCTATTCGACACCATATATTTT.

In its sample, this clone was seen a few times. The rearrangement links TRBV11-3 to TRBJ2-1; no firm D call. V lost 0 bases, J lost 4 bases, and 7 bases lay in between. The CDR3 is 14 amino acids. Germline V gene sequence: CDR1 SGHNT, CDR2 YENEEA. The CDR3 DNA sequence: TGTGCCAGCAGCTTAGACAGGATATACAATGAGCAGTTCTTC. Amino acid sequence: CASSLDRIYNEQFF.

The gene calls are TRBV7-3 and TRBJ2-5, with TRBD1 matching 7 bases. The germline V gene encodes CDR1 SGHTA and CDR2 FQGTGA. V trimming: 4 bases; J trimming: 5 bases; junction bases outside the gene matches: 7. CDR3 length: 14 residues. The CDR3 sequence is CASSSQGIGETQYF. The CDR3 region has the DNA TGTGCCAGCAGCTCACAGGGGATCGGCGAGACCCAGTACTTC. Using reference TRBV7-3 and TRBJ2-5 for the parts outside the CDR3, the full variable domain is GAGVSQTPSNKVTEKGKYVELRCDPISGHTALYWYRQSLGQGPEFLIYFQGTGAADDSGLPNDRFFAVRPEGSVSTLKIQRTERGDSAVYLCASSSQGIGETQYFGPGTRLLVL.